This passage covers 13 T cell receptor beta chains from one sample sequenced in a study of T cells in Graves' hyperthyroidism and ophthalmopathy. From RNA transcripts, TCR beta CDR3 regions were amplified. An initial round of RT-PCR targeting the TCR CDR3 relied on the HTBI primer set. MiXCR, run by TCRdb on the multiplex PCR reads, gives a single entry per CDR3 protein. The data hold about 690,000 distinct CDR3 sequences, with roughly 17% observed a single time. What was sequenced was blood. Receptor source: a man aged 50-59 years with Graves' hyperthyroidism.

In its sample, this clonotype was seen a few times. The chain has TRBV28 and TRBJ2-7; no reliable D call. The CDR3 contains 15 residues. Germline CDR1 and CDR2: MDHEN and SYDVKM. V was cut by 2 bases and J by 6 bases, with 17 bases left in between. The CDR3 is CASSLVRASSAEQYF. The CDR3 bases are TGTGCCAGCAGTTTAGTTAGGGCCTCATCCGCCGAGCAGTACTTC.

This clonotype was seen many times. The V gene is TRBV6-1, the J gene TRBJ2-7; 7 bases agree with TRBD1. Germline CDR1 and CDR2: MNHNS and SASEGT. The J segment lost 2 bases and the V segment lost 6 bases, leaving 10 bases of the junction unmatched. The CDR3 runs to 15 residues. CDR3 protein: CASRESGTAPYEQYF. The CDR3 nucleotides read TGTGCCAGCAGAGAATCCGGGACAGCTCCCTACGAGCAGTACTTC.

This clonotype was detected ten times or more. The genes are TRBV6-1 and TRBJ1-6, with 8 nucleotides matching TRBD1. The germline CDR1 and CDR2 sequences are MNHNS and SASEGT. V gave up 4 bases and J gave up 9 bases; unmatched junction bases: 8. The CDR3 sequence is 15 residues long. CDR3 bases: TGTGCCAGCAGTGGCGGACAGGGACATATTTCACCCCTCCACTTT. Protein product: CASSGGQGHISPLHF.

This clonotype was seen many times. The chain has TRBV11-2 and TRBJ2-5; TRBD1 might be the D (5 bases). CDR3 length equals 16 residues. Germline loops: CDR1 SGHAT, CDR2 FQNNGV. V lost 6 bases and J lost 5, with 22 bases in between. The CDR3 reads CASSQMAGFVGETQYF. The CDR3 DNA is TGTGCCAGCAGTCAAATGGCAGGGTTCGTCGGGGAGACCCAGTACTTC.

This clonotype has ten or more counts. This chain connects TRBV20-1 to TRBJ2-7, with TRBD2 matching 11 bases. J lost 4 bases, V lost 6 bases, and 5 bases had no gene match. This CDR3 region has 13 residues. CDR1 and CDR2 (germline): DFQATT, SNEGSKA (reference sequence). CDR3 nucleotide sequence: TGCAGTGCCCCCCTAGCGGGAGGTTACGAGCAGTACTTC. As protein: CSAPLAGGYEQYF.

This clonotype was recorded a few times. This chain joins TRBV24-1 and TRBJ2-1; D is unresolved. The CDR3 is 13 amino acids. Germline assignment: CDR1 KGHDR and CDR2 SFDVKD. Trimming took off 3 bases at V and 7 bases at J, with 9 bases between the two ends. The CDR3 sequence: CATSDPPRNEQFF. The CDR3 bases are TGTGCCACCAGTGATCCCCCTCGGAATGAGCAGTTCTTC.

The chain joins TRBV3-1 to TRBJ2-2, with TRBD1 matching 9 bases. Germline CDR1 LGHDT, CDR2 YNNKEL (reference sequence). The CDR3 spans 16 residues. The V and J ends lost 0 bases and 7 bases, in that order; junction bases with no gene match: 6. The CDR3 DNA is TGTGCCAGCAGCCAAGACCGGGACAGGGTAGGCGGGGAGCTGTTTTTT. Translating it yields CASSQDRDRVGGELFF.

In this sample, this clonotype turned up many times. The chain couples TRBV2 to TRBJ2-4, with D possibly being TRBD1 (6 bases). This CDR3 contains 13 residues. The ends were cut back, 7 bases at V and 9 bases at J, with 16 bases in the middle. Germline-derived CDR1 and CDR2 are SNHLY and FYNNEI. The CDR3 sequence: CASKDSGVVIQYF. The CDR3, as DNA: TGTGCCAGCAAGGATTCAGGGGTCGTCATTCAGTACTTC.

This clonotype was recorded a few times. The chain links TRBV27 to TRBJ2-7; possible D gene TRBD2, 6 bases. Germline V gene lookup returns CDR1 MNHEY and CDR2 SMNVEV (reference sequence). The germline V and J ends were trimmed by 4 bases and 6 bases, with 13 bases remaining between them. This CDR3 has 13 amino acids. CDR3 sequence reads: CASSSETSIEQYF. The CDR3 coding sequence is TGTGCCAGCAGTTCGGAGACTAGTATCGAGCAGTACTTC.

This clonotype has just a few counts. V is TRBV5-6 and J is TRBJ1-5, with unresolved D. Per the germline V gene, CDR1 is SGHDT and CDR2 is YYEEEE. There are 14 residues in the CDR3. Trimming left V 0 bases short and J 6 bases short, with 10 bases between. The CDR3 sequence is CASSLGSAGQPQHF. Here the CDR3 DNA reads TGTGCCAGCAGCTTGGGTTCCGCAGGTCAGCCCCAGCATTTT.

There are a few counts of this clonotype. The rearrangement links TRBV6-5 to TRBJ1-3; D ambiguous. Germline-derived CDR1 and CDR2 are MNHEY and SVGAGI. The CDR3 sequence is 13 residues long. V dropped 0 bases and J dropped 4 bases, with 4 bases sitting between them. The CDR3 sequence: CASSYSQGNTIYF. The CDR3 DNA reads as TGTGCCAGCAGTTACTCGCAAGGAAACACCATATATTTT.

This clonotype was counted only a few times. This chain joins TRBV2 and TRBJ2-7; TRBD2 matches at 7 bases. The J segment lost 1 base and the V segment lost 7 bases, leaving 10 bases of the junction unmatched. The CDR3 is 15 amino acids. Germline V gene sequence: CDR1 SNHLY, CDR2 FYNNEI. CDR3 region: CASIPLVGGSYEQYF. CDR3 DNA sequence: TGTGCCAGCATTCCCTTAGTGGGGGGGTCCTACGAGCAGTACTTC.

Comment on this clonotype: A much larger clone differs from this one at a single base, so this may be a read error. The genes are TRBV5-1 and TRBJ2-7; weak D call: TRBD2 (5 bases). The germline V gene encodes CDR1 SGHRS and CDR2 YFSETQ. CDR3 length: 13 residues. Here the CDR3 reads CASSGRESREQHF. For the CDR3, the DNA is TGCGCCAGCAGTGGAAGGGAGAGTCGCGAGCAGCACTTC. Complete variable domain (other parts from reference TRBV5-1 and TRBJ2-7): KAGVTQTPRYLIKTRGQQVTLSCSPISGHRSVSWYQQTPGQGLQFLFEYFSETQRNKGNFPGRFSGRQFSNSRSEMNVSTLELGDSALYLCASSGRESREQHFGPGTRLTVT.